The following is a T cell receptor beta chain sequence with its context. Germline assignment: CDR1 SGHNT and CDR2 YENEEA. The length of the CDR3 is 15 residues. Unmatched junction bases numbered 10, after V lost 5 bases and J lost 7 bases. Per the original methods: Researchers report that nucleated cell counts were estimated from reference gene primer amplification. Profiling relied on immunoSEQ multiplex PCR, and the TCRdb table lists in-frame clones only, not all of them. The V and J calls and clone size were taken over from that table, and D and trimming were inferred from the DNA. The table lists 150,000 to 200,000 clones, less than 90% of them singletons. This sample was included in a study of blood T cell repertoires in COVID-19. For the study at large: Researchers got acute and convalescent COVID-19 samples from the United States, Italy and Spain. In each case, the material was cDNA or gDNA derived from T cells, B-cell-depleted T cells, or PBMCs.

Patients at the Seattle site were enrolled during active infection and followed longitudinally. Material for sequencing was peripheral blood. This sequence originates from a woman in her 70s with COVID-19, enrolled during active disease. V is TRBV11-3 and J is TRBJ2-1, with TRBD1 matching 8 bases. The CDR3 reads CASSSEGTGENEQFF. Here the CDR3 DNA reads TGTGCCAGCAGCAGTGAGGGGACAGGAGAGAATGAGCAGTTCTTC.